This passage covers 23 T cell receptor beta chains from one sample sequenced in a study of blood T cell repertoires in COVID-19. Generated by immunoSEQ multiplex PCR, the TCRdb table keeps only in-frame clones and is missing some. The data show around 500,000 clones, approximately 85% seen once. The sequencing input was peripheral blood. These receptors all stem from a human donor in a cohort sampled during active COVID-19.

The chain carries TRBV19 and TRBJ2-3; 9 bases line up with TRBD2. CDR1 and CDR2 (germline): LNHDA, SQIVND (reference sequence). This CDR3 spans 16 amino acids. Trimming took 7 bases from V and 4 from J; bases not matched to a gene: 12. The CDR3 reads CASISRGRAGADTQYF. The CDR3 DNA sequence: TGTGCCAGTATTTCTCGCGGGAGGGCCGGGGCAGATACGCAGTATTTT.

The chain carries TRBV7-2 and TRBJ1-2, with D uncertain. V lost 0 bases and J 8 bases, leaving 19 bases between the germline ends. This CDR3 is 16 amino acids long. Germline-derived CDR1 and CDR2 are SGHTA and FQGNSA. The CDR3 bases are TGTGCCAGCAGCTTAGCGTTGGCCGCCGAGAGGCTAGGCTACACCTTC. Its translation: CASSLALAAERLGYTF.

DNA of the CDR3: TGTGCAAGTCGCTTAGTACGGCGGGCCAGGAAGACTGAAGCTTTCTTT. Translating it yields CASRLVRRARKTEAFF. The rearrangement uses TRBV12-2 and TRBJ1-1. TRBV12-2 is a known pseudogene. The CDR3 extends over 16 amino acids.

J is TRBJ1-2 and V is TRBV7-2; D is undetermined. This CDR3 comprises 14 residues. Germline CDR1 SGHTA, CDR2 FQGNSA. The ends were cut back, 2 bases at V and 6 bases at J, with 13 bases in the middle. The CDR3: CASSLSGLWDGYTF. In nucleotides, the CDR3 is TGTGCCAGCAGCTTATCGGGTTTGTGGGATGGCTACACCTTC. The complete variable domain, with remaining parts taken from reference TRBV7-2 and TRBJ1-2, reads GAGVSQSPSNKVTEKGKDVELRCDPISGHTALYWYRQSLGQGLEFLIYFQGNSAPDKSGLPSDRFSAERTGGSVSTLTIQRTQQEDSAVYLCASSLSGLWDGYTFGSGTRLTVV.

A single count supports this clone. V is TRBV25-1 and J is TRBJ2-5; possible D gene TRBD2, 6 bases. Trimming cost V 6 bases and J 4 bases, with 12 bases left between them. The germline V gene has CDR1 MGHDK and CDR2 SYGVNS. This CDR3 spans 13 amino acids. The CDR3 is CASRPGLSETQYF. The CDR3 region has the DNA TGTGCCAGCAGGCCGGGACTTTCAGAGACCCAGTACTTC.

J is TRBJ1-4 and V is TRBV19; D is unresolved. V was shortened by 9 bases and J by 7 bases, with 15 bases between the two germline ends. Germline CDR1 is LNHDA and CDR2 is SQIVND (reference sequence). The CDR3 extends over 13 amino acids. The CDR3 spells CASSTLSGEKLFF. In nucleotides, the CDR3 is TGTGCCAGCAGCACCCTTTCGGGTGAAAAACTGTTTTTT.

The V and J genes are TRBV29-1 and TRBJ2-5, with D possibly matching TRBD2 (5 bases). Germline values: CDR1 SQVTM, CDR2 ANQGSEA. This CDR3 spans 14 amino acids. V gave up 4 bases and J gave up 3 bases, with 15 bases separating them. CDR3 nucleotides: TGCAGCGTTGGCCAAGGGCAGACTAAAGAGACCCAGTACTTC. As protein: CSVGQGQTKETQYF.

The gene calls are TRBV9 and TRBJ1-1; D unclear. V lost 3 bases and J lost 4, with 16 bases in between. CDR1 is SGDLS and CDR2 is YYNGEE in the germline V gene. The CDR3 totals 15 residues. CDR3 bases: TGTGCCAGCAGCGCCAAATTAGACTTGGGCACTGAAGCTTTCTTT. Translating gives CASSAKLDLGTEAFF.

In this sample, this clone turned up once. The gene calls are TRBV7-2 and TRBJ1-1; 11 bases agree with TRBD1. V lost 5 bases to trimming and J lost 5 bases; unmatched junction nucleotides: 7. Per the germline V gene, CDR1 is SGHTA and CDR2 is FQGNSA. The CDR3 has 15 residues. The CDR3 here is CASSTHGTGGTEAFF. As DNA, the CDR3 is TGTGCCAGCAGCACACACGGGACAGGGGGAACTGAAGCTTTCTTT.

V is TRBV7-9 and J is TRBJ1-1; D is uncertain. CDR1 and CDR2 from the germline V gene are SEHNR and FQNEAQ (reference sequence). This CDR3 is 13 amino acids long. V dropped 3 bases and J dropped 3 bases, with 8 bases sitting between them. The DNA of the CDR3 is TGTGCCAGCAGCTTGGGCTTGGACACTGAAGCTTTCTTT. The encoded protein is CASSLGLDTEAFF.

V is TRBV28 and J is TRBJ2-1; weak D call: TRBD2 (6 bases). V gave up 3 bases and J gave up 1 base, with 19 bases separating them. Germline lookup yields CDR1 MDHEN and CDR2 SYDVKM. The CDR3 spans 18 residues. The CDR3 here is CASSFGGAGLSSYNEQFF. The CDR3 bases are TGTGCCAGCAGTTTTGGAGGGGCGGGACTCTCTTCCTACAATGAGCAGTTCTTC.

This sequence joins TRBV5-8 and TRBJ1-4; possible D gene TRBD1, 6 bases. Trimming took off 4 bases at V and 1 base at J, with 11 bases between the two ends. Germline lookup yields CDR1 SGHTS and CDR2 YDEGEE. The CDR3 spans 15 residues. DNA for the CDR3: TGTGCCAGCAGCCCCGAGACAGGAACTAATGAAAAACTGTTTTTT. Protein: CASSPETGTNEKLFF.

CDR3 nucleotides: TGTGCCAGCAGCTCAAGCCCTCCAGGCGTGAACACTGAAGCTTTCTTT. This translates into CASSSSPPGVNTEAFF. V and J are TRBV3-1 (or the pseudogene TRBV3-2) and TRBJ1-1; no firm D call. V was cut by 5 bases and J by 0 bases, with 16 bases left in between. Germline V CDR1 and CDR2: LGHDT, YNNKEL (reference sequence). The CDR3 is made up of 16 amino acids.

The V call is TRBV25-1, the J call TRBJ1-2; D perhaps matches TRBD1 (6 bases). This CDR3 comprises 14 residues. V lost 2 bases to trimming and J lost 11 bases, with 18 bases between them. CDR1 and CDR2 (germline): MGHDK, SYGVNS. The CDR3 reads CASSEGAGARGYTF. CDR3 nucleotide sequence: TGTGCCAGCAGTGAAGGGGCAGGGGCGAGAGGTTACACCTTC.

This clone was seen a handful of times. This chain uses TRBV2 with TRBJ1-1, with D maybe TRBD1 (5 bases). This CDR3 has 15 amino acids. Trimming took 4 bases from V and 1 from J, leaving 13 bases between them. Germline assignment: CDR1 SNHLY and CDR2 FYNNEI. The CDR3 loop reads CASSAGSGWNTEAFF. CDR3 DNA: TGTGCCAGCAGTGCAGGGTCCGGGTGGAACACTGAAGCTTTCTTT.

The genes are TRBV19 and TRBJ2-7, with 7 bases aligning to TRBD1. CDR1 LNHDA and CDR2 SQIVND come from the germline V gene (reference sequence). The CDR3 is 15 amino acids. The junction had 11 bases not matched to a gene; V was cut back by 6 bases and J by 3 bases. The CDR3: CASSPTGTVIYEQYF. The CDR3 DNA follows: TGTGCCAGTAGCCCTACCGGGACAGTCATCTACGAGCAGTACTTC.

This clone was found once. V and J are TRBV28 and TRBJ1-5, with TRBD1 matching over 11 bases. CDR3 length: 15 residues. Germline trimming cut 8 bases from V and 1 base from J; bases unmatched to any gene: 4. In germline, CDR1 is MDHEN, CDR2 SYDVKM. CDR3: CASGGTGGSNQPQHF. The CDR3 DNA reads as TGTGCCAGCGGAGGGACAGGGGGAAGCAATCAGCCCCAGCATTTT.

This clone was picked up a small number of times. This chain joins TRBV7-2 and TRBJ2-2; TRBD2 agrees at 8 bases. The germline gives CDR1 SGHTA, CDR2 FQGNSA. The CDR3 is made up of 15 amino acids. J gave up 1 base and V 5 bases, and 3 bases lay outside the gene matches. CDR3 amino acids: CASSSGSGNTGELFF. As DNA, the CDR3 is TGTGCCAGCAGCAGCGGGAGTGGGAACACCGGGGAGCTGTTTTTT.

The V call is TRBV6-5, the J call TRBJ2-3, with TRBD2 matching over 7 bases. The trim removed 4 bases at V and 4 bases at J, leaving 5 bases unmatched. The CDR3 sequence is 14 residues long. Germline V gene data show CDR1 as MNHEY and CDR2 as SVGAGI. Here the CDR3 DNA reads TGTGCCAGCAGTTCGATTCTAGCGGCAGATACGCAGTATTTT. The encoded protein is CASSSILAADTQYF.

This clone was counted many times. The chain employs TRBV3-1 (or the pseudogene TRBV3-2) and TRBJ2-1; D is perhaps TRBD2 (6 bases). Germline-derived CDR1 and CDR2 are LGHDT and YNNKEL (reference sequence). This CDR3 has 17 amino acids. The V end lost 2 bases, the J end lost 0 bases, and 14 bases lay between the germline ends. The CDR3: CASSQHRDFSSYNEQFF. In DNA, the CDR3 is TGTGCCAGCAGCCAACACCGGGACTTCAGCTCCTACAATGAGCAGTTCTTC.

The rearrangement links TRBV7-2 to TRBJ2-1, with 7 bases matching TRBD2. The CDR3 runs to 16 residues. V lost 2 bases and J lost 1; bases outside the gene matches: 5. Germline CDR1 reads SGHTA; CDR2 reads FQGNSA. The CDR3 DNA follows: TGTGCCAGCAGCTTAAGGCGGGGGAATTCCTACAATGAGCAGTTCTTC. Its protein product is CASSLRRGNSYNEQFF.

The CDR3 sequence: CASSLTVTSGNTIYF. The CDR3 nucleotides read TGCGCCAGCAGCCTGACAGTGACCTCTGGAAACACCATATATTTT. The chain recombines TRBV5-1 with TRBJ1-3, with a possible D match to TRBD1 (5 bases). The germline V and J ends were trimmed by 4 bases and 0 bases, with 11 bases remaining between them. The CDR3 has 15 residues. CDR1 and CDR2 (germline): SGHRS, YFSETQ.

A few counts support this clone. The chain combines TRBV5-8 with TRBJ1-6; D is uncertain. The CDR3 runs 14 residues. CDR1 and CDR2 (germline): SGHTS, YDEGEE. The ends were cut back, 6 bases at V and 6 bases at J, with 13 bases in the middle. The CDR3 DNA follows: TGTGCCAGCACACGAGGAAGTATTAATTCACCCCTCCACTTT. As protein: CASTRGSINSPLHF.